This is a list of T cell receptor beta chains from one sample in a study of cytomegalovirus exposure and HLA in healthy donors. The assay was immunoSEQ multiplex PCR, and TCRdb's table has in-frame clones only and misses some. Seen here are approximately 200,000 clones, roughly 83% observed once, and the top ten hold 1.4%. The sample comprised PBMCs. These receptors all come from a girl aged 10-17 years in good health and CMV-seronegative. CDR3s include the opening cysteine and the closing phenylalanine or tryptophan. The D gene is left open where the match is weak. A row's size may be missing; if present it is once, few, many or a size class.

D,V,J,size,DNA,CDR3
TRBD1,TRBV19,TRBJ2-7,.,TGTGCCAGTCGGGACAGGGAATACGAGCAGTACTTC,CASRDREYEQYF
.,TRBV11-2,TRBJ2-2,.,TGTGCCAGCAGCTTAGTGGGACAAAGAATGAACACCGGGGAGCTGTTTTTT,CASSLVGQRMNTGELFF
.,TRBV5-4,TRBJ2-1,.,TGTGCCAGCAGCAGGGGCTCCTACAATGAGCAGTTCTTC,CASSRGSYNEQFF
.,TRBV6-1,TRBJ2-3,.,TGTGCCTCCTCTTTCGGGGACACAGATACGCAGTATTTT,CASSFGDTDTQYF
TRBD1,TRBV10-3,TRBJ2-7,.,TGTGCCACCGGGACAGGGGTCTCCTACGAGCAGTACTTC,CATGTGVSYEQYF
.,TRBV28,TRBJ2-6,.,TGTGCCAGCAGCAGCACAGGCTCTGGGGCCAACGTCCTGACTTTC,CASSSTGSGANVLTF
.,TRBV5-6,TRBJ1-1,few,TGTGCCAGCAGCTTTCGACGGTCGGGTCCCATGAACACTGAAGCTTTCTTT,CASSFRRSGPMNTEAFF
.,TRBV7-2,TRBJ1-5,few,TGTGCCAGCAGCTTAATGGGGCCCGGGGGAGGTCAGCCCCAGCATTTT,CASSLMGPGGGQPQHF
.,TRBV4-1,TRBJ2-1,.,TGCGCCAGCAGCCAAGAGAAGGGGCCCTACAATGAGCAGTTCTTC,CASSQEKGPYNEQFF
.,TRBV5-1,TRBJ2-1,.,TGCGCCAGCAGCTTGGACAGGGATTCCCTGAATGAGCAGTTCTTC,CASSLDRDSLNEQFF
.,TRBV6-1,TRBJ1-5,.,TGTGCCAGCAGTTTAGACGGAGAAGATCAGCCCCAGCATTTT,CASSLDGEDQPQHF
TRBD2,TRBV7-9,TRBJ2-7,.,TGTGCCAGCAGCGGGGGTAGGGGGACTAGCGACGGCGAGCAGTACTTC,CASSGGRGTSDGEQYF
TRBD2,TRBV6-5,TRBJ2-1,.,TGTGCCAGTAAGCGGGGGGGCGGGGAGCAGTTCTTC,CASKRGGGEQFF
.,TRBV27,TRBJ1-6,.,TGTGCCAGCAGATTCCGGGACAACGGGTATTCACCCCTCCACTTT,CASRFRDNGYSPLHF
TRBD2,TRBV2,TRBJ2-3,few,TGTGCCAGTACCAGGGCTAGCGGGGGGGCCGAAGATACGCAGTATTTT,CASTRASGGAEDTQYF
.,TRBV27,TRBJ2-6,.,TGTGCCAGCAAAGCGCCGGGAGGGGCCAACGTCCTGACTTTC,CASKAPGGANVLTF
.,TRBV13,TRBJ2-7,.,TGTGCCAGCAGCTTCCTCCGACAGGCAAACTACGAGCAGTACTTC,CASSFLRQANYEQYF
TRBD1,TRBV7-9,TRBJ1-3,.,TGTGCCAGCAGCTTAGAAAGGAGGACAGGTGCTGGAAACACCATATATTTT,CASSLERRTGAGNTIYF
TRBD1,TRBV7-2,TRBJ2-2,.,TGTGCCAGCAGCGCACAGGGGGCCTCGAACACCGGGGAGCTGTTTTTT,CASSAQGASNTGELFF
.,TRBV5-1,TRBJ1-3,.,TGCGCCAGCAGCCCTGCGACTTCTGGAAACACCATATATTTT,CASSPATSGNTIYF
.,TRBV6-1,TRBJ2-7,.,TGTGCCAGCAGTGTATACAAAAAATACGAGCAGTACTTC,CASSVYKKYEQYF
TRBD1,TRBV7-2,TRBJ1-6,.,TGTGCCAGCAGCTTAGTTGGGACAGGCAAAAATTCACCCCTCCACTTT,CASSLVGTGKNSPLHF
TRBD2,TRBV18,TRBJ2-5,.,TGTGCCAGCTCACCACCGGGAGGGCTAACGTACCAAGAGACCCAGTACTTC,CASSPPGGLTYQETQYF
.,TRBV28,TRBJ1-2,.,TGTGCCAGCAGTATAGAGGGGGTATTAAGTAATGATCGAGGCTACACCTTC,CASSIEGVLSNDRGYTF
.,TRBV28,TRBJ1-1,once,TGTGCCAGCAGTCCCGTCGTGCAGTACACTGAAGCTTTCTTT,CASSPVVQYTEAFF
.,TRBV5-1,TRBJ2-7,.,TGCGCCAGCAGCTTGGAACAGGGTTACGAGCAGTACTTC,CASSLEQGYEQYF
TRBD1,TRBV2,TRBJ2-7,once,TGTGCCAGCAGGGGGGACAGCAATTACGAGCAGTACTTC,CASRGDSNYEQYF
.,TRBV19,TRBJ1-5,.,TGTGCCAGTAGTATAGGTAGAAACAATCAGCCCCAGCATTTT,CASSIGRNNQPQHF
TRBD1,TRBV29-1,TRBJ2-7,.,TGCAGCGTCGGGACAGGCTACGAGCAGTACTTC,CSVGTGYEQYF
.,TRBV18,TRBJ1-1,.,TGTGCCAGCTCACCCCAGCCGAGACAGTCCATGAACACTGAAGCTTTCTTT,CASSPQPRQSMNTEAFF
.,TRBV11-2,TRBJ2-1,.,TGTGCCAGCAGCTTAGGGGCCTCCTGGTTCTTC,CASSLGASWFF
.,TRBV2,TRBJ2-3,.,TGTGCCAGCAGTGACTTTGCGCGCACAGATACGCAGTATTTT,CASSDFARTDTQYF
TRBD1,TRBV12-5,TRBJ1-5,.,TGTGCTAGGGGGACAGGGCCTAATCAGCCCCAGCATTTT,CARGTGPNQPQHF
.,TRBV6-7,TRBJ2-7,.,TGTGCCAGCAGTTACTCGAAAGGGGGGACTCGGGTCGCCCAGGGGGTCCACGAGCAGTACTTC,CASSYSKGGTRVAQGVHEQYF
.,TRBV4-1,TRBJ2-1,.,TGCGCCAGCAGCCAAGACGGAGCCTACAATGAGCAGTTCTTC,CASSQDGAYNEQFF
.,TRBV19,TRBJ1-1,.,TGTGCCAGTAGTATAGGTACAGGGAACACTGAAGCTTTCTTT,CASSIGTGNTEAFF
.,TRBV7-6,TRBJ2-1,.,TGTGCCAGCAGCTTAGGTAGTTTCGATGAGCAGTTCTTC,CASSLGSFDEQFF
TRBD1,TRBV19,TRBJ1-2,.,TGTGCCAGTAAATTAGGGACAGGCTCAACCAAATTCTATGGCTACACCTTC,CASKLGTGSTKFYGYTF
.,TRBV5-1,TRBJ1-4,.,TGCGCCAGCAGCGGGGACACTGATGAAAAACTGTTTTTT,CASSGDTDEKLFF
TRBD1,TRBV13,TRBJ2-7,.,TGTGCCAGCAGCGCAACAACCGGGACAGGGGTTTACGAGCAGTACTTC,CASSATTGTGVYEQYF
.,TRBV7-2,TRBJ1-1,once,TGTGCCAGCAGCTCTTCAGGGTTTATAGCTTTCTTT,CASSSSGFIAFF